The rows below give T cell receptor beta chains drawn from one sample of a study of graft-versus-host responses after intestinal transplantation. Their antigens are not known. The table came from immunoSEQ multiplex PCR; TCRdb's copy has only in-frame clones and leaves some out. Of tens of thousands of clones detected, about 88% appear once; the ten largest clones hold more than 0.25%. This sample comprised unstimulated CD4+ T cells sorted from spleen or lymph node cells, obtained before transplant. The source is a human donor who was the organ donor for an intestinal transplant. Both conserved end residues are part of each CDR3. D genes are given only for firm matches. Part of the rows lack a size; the others show once, few, many or a class for expanded clones.

- TRBJ2-1 TRBV10-3 TRBD2 TGTGCCATCAGTGAGTCGAATAAGCGGGGGAAGAATGAGCAGTTCTTC CAISESNKRGKNEQFF
- TRBJ2-3 TRBV7-9 TRBD2 TGTGCCAGCTTCCGGGGGGGCACAGATACGCAGTATTTT CASFRGGTDTQYF
- TRBJ2-7 TRBV5-4 TRBD1 TGTGCCAGCAGCGAGGGGACAGACTACGAGCAGTACTTC CASSEGTDYEQYF
- TRBJ2-1 TRBV6-5 TRBD1 TGTGCCAGCAGGGTAACAGGGGGTCCCTACAATGAGCAGTTCTTC CASRVTGGPYNEQFF
- TRBJ2-5 TRBV2 TRBD2 TGTGCCAGCAAGAAGCGGGGGAAAGAGACCCAGTACTTC CASKKRGKETQYF
- TRBJ2-1 TRBV6-5 - TGTGCCAGCAGTTATGGGGGGAGCTCCTACAATGAGCAGTTCTTC CASSYGGSSYNEQFF
- TRBJ1-1 TRBV7-9 TRBD1 TGTGCCAGCAGCTTGGGTGCAGGGGGCACTGAAGCTTTCTTT CASSLGAGGTEAFF
- TRBJ1-4 TRBV19 TRBD1 TGTGCCAGTAATCCCTCCGGGACAGGGAATGAAAAACTGTTTTTT CASNPSGTGNEKLFF
- TRBJ2-1 TRBV7-2 TRBD2 TGTGCCAGTGCGGATTTGGGGACTAGCGTTTACAATGAGCAGTTCTTC CASADLGTSVYNEQFF
- TRBJ2-6 TRBV2 - TGTGCCAGCAGTGACCTCTCCTCTGGGGCCAACGTCCTGACTTTC CASSDLSSGANVLTF
- TRBJ2-5 TRBV5-5 - TGTGCCAGCAGCTTGGAGGGGCTGGGGGAGACCCAGTACTTC CASSLEGLGETQYF
once TRBJ2-1 TRBV11-2 - TGTGCCAGCAGCTCCCCCCTAGCGAGGGCGGGTGAGCAGTTCTTC CASSSPLARAGEQFF
- TRBJ2-5 TRBV5-8 - TGTGCAGAGAGACCCGGGGCGGGGGAGACCCAGTACTTC CAERPGAGETQYF
- TRBJ2-7 TRBV5-1 - TGCGCCAGCAGCGAGGCAGGGAGGTACGAGCAGTACTTC CASSEAGRYEQYF
- TRBJ2-3 TRBV6-5 - TGTGCCAGCGGCCGTCTAGGAAGCACAGATACGCAGTATTTT CASGRLGSTDTQYF
- TRBJ2-2 TRBV4-3 TRBD2 TGCGCCAGCCGGCGGGGGGCTATTAGCGGGGAGCTGTTTTTT CASRRGAISGELFF
few TRBJ1-1 TRBV29-1 TRBD1 TGCAGCGTTGCGACAGGGGGCGTCAAAAGCGGTGAAGCTTTCTTT CSVATGGVKSGEAFF
- TRBJ1-1 TRBV6-7 - TGTGCCAGCAGTTACCCCAGAGACAGGTTTAACACTGAAGCTTTCTTT CASSYPRDRFNTEAFF
- TRBJ2-7 TRBV27 TRBD2 TGTGCCAGCAGATCGGGGACTAGGCTCTACGAGCAGTACTTC CASRSGTRLYEQYF
- TRBJ2-3 TRBV11-1 - TGTGCCAGCAGCCAAGCCCTTGGGGGGGGCGAGGGAGATACGCAGTATTTT CASSQALGGGEGDTQYF
- TRBJ1-2 TRBV4-1 TRBD1 TGCGCCAGCAGACCACAGGGGTCATCGTATGGCTACACCTTC CASRPQGSSYGYTF
once TRBJ1-1 TRBV30 TRBD1 TGTGCCTGTGACTCGCTCCGGGACAGGGGGCGCAAGTCTGAAGCTTTCTTT CACDSLRDRGRKSEAFF
- TRBJ1-6 TRBV7-9 - TGTGCCAGCAGCTTATTGCCGGGGATGGATTCACCCCTCCACTTT CASSLLPGMDSPLHF
- TRBJ2-3 TRBV28 TRBD1 TGTGCCAGCAGGCGGACAGGGGGCCTAGCAGATACGCAGTATTTT CASRRTGGLADTQYF
- TRBJ1-4 TRBV28 - TGTGCCAGCAGTTTGGGGAGGGACGAAAAACTGTTTTTT CASSLGRDEKLFF
- TRBJ2-1 TRBV6-5 - TGTGCCAGCAGCCGCCGGGGGGCGAGGGGTGAGCAGTTCTTC CASSRRGARGEQFF
- TRBJ1-1 TRBV20-1 - TGCAGTGCTAGGACAGTCTCTGAAGCTTTCTTT CSARTVSEAFF
- TRBJ2-5 TRBV7-2 TRBD2 TGTGCCAGCAGCTTAGCGCGGAGTAGCGGGAGTAAGACCCAGTACTTC CASSLARSSGSKTQYF
- TRBJ2-7 TRBV28 - TGTGCCAGCAGGCCCGGGACTGTCGCCTACGAGCAGTACTTC CASRPGTVAYEQYF